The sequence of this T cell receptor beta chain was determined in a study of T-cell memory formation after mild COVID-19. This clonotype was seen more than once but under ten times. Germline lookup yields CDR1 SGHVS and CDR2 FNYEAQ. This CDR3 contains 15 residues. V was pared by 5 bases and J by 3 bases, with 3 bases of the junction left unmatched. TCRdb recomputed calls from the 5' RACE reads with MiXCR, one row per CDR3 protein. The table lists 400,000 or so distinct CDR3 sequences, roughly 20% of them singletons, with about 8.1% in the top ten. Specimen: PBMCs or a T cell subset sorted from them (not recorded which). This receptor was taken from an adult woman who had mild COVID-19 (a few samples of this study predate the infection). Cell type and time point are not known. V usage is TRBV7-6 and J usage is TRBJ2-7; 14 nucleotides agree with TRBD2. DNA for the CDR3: TGTGCCAGCAGCCTTGGGACTAGCGGGGGCTACGAGCAGTACTTC. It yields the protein CASSLGTSGGYEQYF.